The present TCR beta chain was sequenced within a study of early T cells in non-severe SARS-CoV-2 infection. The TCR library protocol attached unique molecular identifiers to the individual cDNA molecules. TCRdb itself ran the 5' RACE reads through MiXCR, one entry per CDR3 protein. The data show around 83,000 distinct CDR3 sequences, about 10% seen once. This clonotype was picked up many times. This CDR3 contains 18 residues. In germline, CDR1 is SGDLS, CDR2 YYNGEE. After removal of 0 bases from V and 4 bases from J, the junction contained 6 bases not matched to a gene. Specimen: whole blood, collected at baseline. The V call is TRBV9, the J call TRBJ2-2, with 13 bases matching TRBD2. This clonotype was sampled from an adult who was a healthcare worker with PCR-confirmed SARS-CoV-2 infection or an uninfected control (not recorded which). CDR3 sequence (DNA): TGTGCCAGCAGCGTAGGACTAGCGGGAGGCAGGGTCACCGGGGAGCTGTTTTTT. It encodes CASSVGLAGGRVTGELFF.